Below, one T cell receptor (beta chain) is given with its context. Its antigen is not identified. From germline, CDR1 is LGHNA and CDR2 YSLEER. V was cut by 1 base and J by 3 bases, with 9 bases left in between. The CDR3 sequence is 15 residues long. These data originate in a study of T-cell memory formation after mild COVID-19. TCR alpha and TCR beta cDNA libraries with sample barcodes and UMIs came from 5'RACE using constant-segment primers. In TCRdb, the 5' RACE reads were re-called with MiXCR into one record per CDR3 protein. The sample contains some 410,000 distinct CDR3 sequences, less than 25% of which appear only once. Regarding the study as a whole: While clones contracting from day 15 to 85 were balanced between CD4 and CD8, later expanders leaned CD4+. Whether day 37 second-wave clones are SARS-CoV-2-specific was not confirmed.

The sequence was collected from an adult woman who had mild COVID-19 (a few samples of this study predate the infection). Cell type and time point are not known. The chain links TRBV4-3 to TRBJ2-2; D is ambiguous. What was sequenced was PBMCs or a T cell subset sorted from them (not recorded which). This chain's CDR3 is CASSQGKVHTGELFF. The CDR3 DNA is TGCGCCAGCAGCCAAGGGAAGGTACACACCGGGGAGCTGTTTTTT.